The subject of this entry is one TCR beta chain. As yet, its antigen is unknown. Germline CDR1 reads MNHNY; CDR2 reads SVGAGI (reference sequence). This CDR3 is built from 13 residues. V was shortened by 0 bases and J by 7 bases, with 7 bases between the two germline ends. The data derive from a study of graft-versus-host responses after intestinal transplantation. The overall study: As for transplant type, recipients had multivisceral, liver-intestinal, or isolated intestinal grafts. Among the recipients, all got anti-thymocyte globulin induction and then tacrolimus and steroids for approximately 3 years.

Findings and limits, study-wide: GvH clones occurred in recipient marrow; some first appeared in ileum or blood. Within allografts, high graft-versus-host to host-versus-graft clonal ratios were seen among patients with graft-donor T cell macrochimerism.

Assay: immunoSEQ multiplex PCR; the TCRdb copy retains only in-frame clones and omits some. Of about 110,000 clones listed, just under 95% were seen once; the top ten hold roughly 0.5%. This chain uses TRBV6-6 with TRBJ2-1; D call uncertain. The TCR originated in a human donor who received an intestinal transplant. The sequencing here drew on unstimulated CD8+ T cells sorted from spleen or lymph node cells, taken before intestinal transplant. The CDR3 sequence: CASSYSIRNEQFF. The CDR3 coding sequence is TGTGCCAGCAGTTACTCGATAAGGAATGAGCAGTTCTTC.